A selection of T cell receptor beta chains follows, all from one sample in a study of shared clonotypes between healthy human individuals. The method was immunoSEQ multiplex PCR; TCRdb's version includes in-frame clones alone and lacks a portion of them. The table shows 1.5 million to 2.5 million clones, with about 95% occurring only once. Material: naive CD8+ T cells sorted from blood. Receptors were obtained from a young man in good health. Each CDR3 is given with its conserved first and last residue. D genes are given only for firm matches. Clone size appears in some rows only: once, few, many, or a class for an expanded clone.

J gene,V gene,D gene,clone size,CDR3 protein,CDR3 DNA
TRBJ2-7,TRBV7-8,.,.,CASSLVGEEQYF,TGTGCCAGCAGCTTAGTTGGTGAGGAGCAGTACTTC
TRBJ2-7,TRBV19,TRBD2,.,CASSIGEGYEQYF,TGTGCCAGTAGTATCGGGGAGGGCTACGAGCAGTACTTC
TRBJ2-5,TRBV5-1,.,.,CASSLGRGFQETQYF,TGCGCCAGCAGCTTGGGGAGGGGGTTCCAAGAGACCCAGTACTTC
TRBJ2-7,TRBV5-6,TRBD2,.,CASSPWTSGDLSSYEQYF,TGTGCCAGCAGCCCATGGACTAGCGGGGACCTCAGCTCCTACGAGCAGTACTTC
TRBJ1-2,TRBV7-2,.,.,CASSPSDTYGYTF,TGTGCCAGCAGCCCCTCGGACACCTATGGCTACACCTTC
TRBJ2-7,TRBV10-3,.,few,CAIQGGDLHEQYF,TGTGCCATCCAGGGGGGGGACCTACACGAGCAGTACTTC
TRBJ1-2,TRBV6-4,TRBD1,.,CASSRQGEWDGYTF,TGTGCCAGCAGCAGACAGGGGGAGTGGGATGGCTACACCTTC
TRBJ2-2,TRBV2,TRBD2,.,CASSESMLAGMTGELFF,TGTGCCAGCAGTGAAAGTATGCTAGCGGGAATGACCGGGGAGCTGTTTTTT
TRBJ1-2,TRBV5-1,.,.,CASSEGQSGGYGYTF,TGCGCCAGCAGCGAAGGACAGTCAGGCGGCTATGGCTACACCTTC
TRBJ1-2,TRBV7-9,.,.,CASSLVGLGPPDGDGYTF,TGTGCCAGCAGCTTAGTCGGTCTTGGGCCCCCGGATGGTGATGGCTACACCTTC
TRBJ1-3,TRBV7-9,.,.,CASTISGSGNTIYF,TGTGCCAGCACCATCTCTGGCTCTGGAAACACCATATATTTT
TRBJ2-3,TRBV2,TRBD2,once,CASRDTSGSTDTQYF,TGTGCCAGCAGGGACACTAGCGGGAGCACAGATACGCAGTATTTT
TRBJ2-7,TRBV5-8,TRBD1,.,CASSPTGTGTYEQYF,TGTGCCAGCAGCCCCACCGGGACAGGAACCTACGAGCAGTACTTC
TRBJ1-2,TRBV7-9,.,.,CASSFSGEGSYGYTF,TGTGCCAGCAGCTTTTCGGGGGAGGGATCATATGGCTACACCTTC
TRBJ1-2,TRBV5-5,.,.,CASSLVGQGTWGYTF,TGTGCCAGCAGCTTGGTCGGTCAGGGGACATGGGGCTACACCTTC
TRBJ1-1,TRBV6-5,.,.,CASSYGTYTEAFF,TGTGCCAGCAGTTACGGGACCTACACTGAAGCTTTCTTT
TRBJ2-7,TRBV12-2,.,.,CASRLARAESYEQYF,TGTGCAAGTCGCTTAGCGAGAGCGGAGTCCTACGAGCAGTACTTC
TRBJ1-2,TRBV5-1,.,.,CASSLAGLGEAYGYTF,TGCGCCAGCAGCTTGGCCGGGCTAGGGGAGGCCTATGGCTACACCTTC
TRBJ1-2,TRBV4-3,.,.,CASSQAREGGYTF,TGCGCCAGCAGCCAAGCGAGGGAAGGGGGCTACACCTTC
TRBJ2-1,TRBV4-1,.,.,CASSFNDEYNEQFF,TGCGCCAGCAGCTTTAATGACGAATACAATGAGCAGTTCTTC
TRBJ2-5,TRBV5-1,.,.,CASSLWARGDQETQYF,TGCGCCAGCAGCTTGTGGGCAAGGGGTGACCAAGAGACCCAGTACTTC
TRBJ2-3,TRBV21-1,.,.,CASSPRRRTSSTDTQYF,TGTGCCAGCAGCCCTAGACGGCGCACCTCTAGCACAGATACGCAGTATTTT
TRBJ1-2,TRBV14,.,.,CASSQEQREGYYGYTF,TGTGCCAGCAGCCAAGAGCAGCGAGAAGGCTACTATGGCTACACCTTC
TRBJ2-7,TRBV5-6,.,.,CASSLVGLERGYEQYF,TGTGCCAGCAGCTTGGTCGGCCTAGAAAGGGGCTACGAGCAGTACTTC
TRBJ2-7,TRBV25-1,TRBD1,.,CASSPTGQGGEQYF,TGTGCCAGCAGTCCCACGGGACAGGGGGGCGAGCAGTACTTC
TRBJ2-7,TRBV5-4,TRBD2,.,CASSFGGSYEQYF,TGTGCCAGCAGCTTCGGGGGGTCCTACGAGCAGTACTTC
TRBJ2-2,TRBV27,TRBD2,.,CASSLGLANTGELFF,TGTGCCAGCAGTCTTGGACTAGCGAACACCGGGGAGCTGTTTTTT
TRBJ1-1,TRBV7-9,.,.,CASSLAVGQNTEAFF,TGTGCCAGCAGCTTGGCGGTGGGGCAGAACACTGAAGCTTTCTTT
TRBJ2-5,TRBV7-9,.,.,CASSLRGAELETQYF,TGTGCCAGCAGCTTACGCGGGGCCGAACTGGAGACCCAGTACTTC
TRBJ2-7,TRBV4-3,TRBD2,.,CASSLLGGAGTSGRLHEQYF,TGCGCCAGCAGCCTCTTGGGGGGGGCCGGGACTAGCGGGAGGCTCCACGAGCAGTACTTC
TRBJ2-2,TRBV9,.,.,CASSVAGAYNTGELFF,TGTGCCAGCAGCGTAGCCGGGGCTTACAACACCGGGGAGCTGTTTTTT
TRBJ2-1,TRBV27,.,.,CASSFLGSYNEQFF,TGTGCCAGCAGTTTCCTCGGGTCCTACAATGAGCAGTTCTTC
TRBJ2-7,TRBV6-1,TRBD1,.,CASSDPGQAAYEQYF,TGTGCCAGCAGTGATCCGGGACAGGCGGCCTACGAGCAGTACTTC